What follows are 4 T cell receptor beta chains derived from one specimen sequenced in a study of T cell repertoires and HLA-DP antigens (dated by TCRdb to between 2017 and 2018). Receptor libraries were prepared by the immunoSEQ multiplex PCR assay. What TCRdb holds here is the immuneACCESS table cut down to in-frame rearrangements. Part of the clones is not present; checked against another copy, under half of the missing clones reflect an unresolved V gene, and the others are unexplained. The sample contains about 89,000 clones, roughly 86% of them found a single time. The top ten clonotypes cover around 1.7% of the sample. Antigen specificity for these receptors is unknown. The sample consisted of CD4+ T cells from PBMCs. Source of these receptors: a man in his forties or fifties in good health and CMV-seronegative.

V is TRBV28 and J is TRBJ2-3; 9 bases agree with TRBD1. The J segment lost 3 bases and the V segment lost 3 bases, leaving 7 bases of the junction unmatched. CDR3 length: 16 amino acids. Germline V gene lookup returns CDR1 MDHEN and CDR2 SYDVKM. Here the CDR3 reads CASSLAGTGFTDTQYF. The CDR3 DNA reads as TGTGCCAGCAGTTTGGCTGGGACAGGGTTTACAGATACGCAGTATTTT.

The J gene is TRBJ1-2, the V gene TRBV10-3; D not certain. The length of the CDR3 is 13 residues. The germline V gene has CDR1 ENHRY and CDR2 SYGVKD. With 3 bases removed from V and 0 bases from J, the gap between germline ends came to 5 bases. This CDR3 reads CAISDDSNYGYTF. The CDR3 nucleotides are TGTGCCATCAGTGACGATTCTAACTATGGCTACACCTTC.

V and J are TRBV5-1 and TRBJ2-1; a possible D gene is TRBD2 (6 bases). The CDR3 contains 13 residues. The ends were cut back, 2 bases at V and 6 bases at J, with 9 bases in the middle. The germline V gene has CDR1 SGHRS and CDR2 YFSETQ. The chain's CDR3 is CASSFVGGNEQFF. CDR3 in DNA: TGCGCCAGCAGCTTCGTGGGAGGCAATGAGCAGTTCTTC.

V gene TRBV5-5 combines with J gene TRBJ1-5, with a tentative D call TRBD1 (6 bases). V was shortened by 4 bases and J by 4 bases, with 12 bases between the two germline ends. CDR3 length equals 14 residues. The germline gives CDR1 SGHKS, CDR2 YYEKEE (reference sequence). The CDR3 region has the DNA TGTGCCAGCAGCCGGGACACCATTAATCAGCCCCAGCATTTT. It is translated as CASSRDTINQPQHF.